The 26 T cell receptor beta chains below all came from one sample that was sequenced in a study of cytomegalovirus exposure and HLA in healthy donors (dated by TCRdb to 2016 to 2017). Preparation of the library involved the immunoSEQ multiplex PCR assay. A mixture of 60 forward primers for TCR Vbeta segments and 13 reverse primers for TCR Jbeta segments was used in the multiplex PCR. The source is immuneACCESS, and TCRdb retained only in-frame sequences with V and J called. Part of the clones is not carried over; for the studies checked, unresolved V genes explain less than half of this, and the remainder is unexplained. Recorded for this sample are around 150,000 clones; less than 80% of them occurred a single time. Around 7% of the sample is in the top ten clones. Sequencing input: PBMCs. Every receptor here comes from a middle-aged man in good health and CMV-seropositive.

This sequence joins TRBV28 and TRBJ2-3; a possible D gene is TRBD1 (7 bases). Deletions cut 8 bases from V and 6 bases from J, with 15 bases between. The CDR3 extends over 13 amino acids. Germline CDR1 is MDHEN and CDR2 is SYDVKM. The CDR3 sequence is CASSEGAFDTQYF. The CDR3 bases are TGTGCCAGCTCGGAGGGGGCCTTTGATACGCAGTATTTT.

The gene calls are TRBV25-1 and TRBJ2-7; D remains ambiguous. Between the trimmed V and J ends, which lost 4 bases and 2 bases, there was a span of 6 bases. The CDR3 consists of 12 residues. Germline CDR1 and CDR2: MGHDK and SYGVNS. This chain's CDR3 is CASSVQTYEQYF. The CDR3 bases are TGTGCCAGCAGTGTACAGACCTACGAGCAGTACTTC.

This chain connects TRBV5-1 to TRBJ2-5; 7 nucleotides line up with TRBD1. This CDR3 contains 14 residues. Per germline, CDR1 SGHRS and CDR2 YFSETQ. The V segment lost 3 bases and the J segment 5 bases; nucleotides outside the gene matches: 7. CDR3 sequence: CASSYRDSVETQYF. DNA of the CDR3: TGCGCCAGCAGCTACCGGGACAGCGTGGAGACCCAGTACTTC.

CDR3 residues: CASSQEDRGTNQPQHF. For the CDR3, the DNA is TGCGCCAGCAGCCAGGAGGACAGGGGGACAAATCAGCCCCAGCATTTT. The chain links TRBV4-1 to TRBJ1-5; 10 bases agree with TRBD1. The CDR3 runs 16 residues. The V gene end was trimmed by 3 bases and the J gene end by 4 bases; junction bases not matched to a gene: 6. CDR1 MGHRA and CDR2 YSYEKL come from the germline V gene.

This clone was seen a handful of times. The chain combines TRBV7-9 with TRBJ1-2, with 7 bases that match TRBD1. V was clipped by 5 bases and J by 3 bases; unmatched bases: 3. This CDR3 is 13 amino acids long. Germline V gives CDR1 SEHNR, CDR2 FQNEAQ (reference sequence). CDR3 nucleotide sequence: TGTGCCAGCAGCCCGGACAGGTACTATGGCTACACCTTC. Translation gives CASSPDRYYGYTF.

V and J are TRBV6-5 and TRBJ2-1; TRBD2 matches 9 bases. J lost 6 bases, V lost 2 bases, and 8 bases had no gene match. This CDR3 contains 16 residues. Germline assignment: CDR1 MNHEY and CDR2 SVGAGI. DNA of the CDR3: TGTGCCAGCAGTTACGGGGCGGGAGGGCCCCCCAATGAGCAGTTCTTC. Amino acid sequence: CASSYGAGGPPNEQFF.

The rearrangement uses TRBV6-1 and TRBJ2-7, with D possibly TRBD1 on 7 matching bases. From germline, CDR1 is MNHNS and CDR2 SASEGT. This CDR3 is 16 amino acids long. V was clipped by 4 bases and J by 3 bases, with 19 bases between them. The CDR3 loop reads CASSGRRQGGNYEQYF. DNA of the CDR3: TGTGCCAGCAGTGGCCGACGGCAGGGGGGCAACTACGAGCAGTACTTC.

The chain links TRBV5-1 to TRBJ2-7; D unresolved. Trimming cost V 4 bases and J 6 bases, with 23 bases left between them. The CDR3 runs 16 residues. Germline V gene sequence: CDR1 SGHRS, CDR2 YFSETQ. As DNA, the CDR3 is TGCGCCAGCAGCCTTGGAAGGAGTCAGCTCGTAGGCGAGCAGTACTTC. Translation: CASSLGRSQLVGEQYF.

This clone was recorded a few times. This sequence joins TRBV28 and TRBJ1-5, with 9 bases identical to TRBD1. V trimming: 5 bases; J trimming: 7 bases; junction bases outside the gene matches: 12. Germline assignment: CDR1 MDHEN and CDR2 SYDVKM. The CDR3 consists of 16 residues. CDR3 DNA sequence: TGTGCCAGCAGTCGCAACAGGGGGCTCCTGGGGCAGCCCCAGCATTTT. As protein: CASSRNRGLLGQPQHF.

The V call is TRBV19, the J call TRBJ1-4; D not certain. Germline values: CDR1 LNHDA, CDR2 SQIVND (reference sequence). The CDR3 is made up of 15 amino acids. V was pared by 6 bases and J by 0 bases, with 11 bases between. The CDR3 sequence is CASREGTATNEKLFF. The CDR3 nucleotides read TGTGCCAGTAGGGAGGGAACTGCAACTAATGAAAAACTGTTTTTT.

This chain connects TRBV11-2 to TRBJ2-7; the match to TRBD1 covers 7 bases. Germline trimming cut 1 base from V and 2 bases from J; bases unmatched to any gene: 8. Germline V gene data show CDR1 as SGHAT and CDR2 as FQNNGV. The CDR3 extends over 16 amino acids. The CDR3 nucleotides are TGTGCCAGCAGCTTAGTCAGGGGGTTTTCCCCCTACGAGCAGTACTTC. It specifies CASSLVRGFSPYEQYF.

The CDR3 loop reads CASSDTSGRIVGQFF. The DNA of the CDR3 is TGTGCCAGCAGCGATACTAGCGGGAGAATCGTTGGGCAGTTCTTC. The rearrangement joins TRBV5-6 to TRBJ2-1; 11 positions agree with TRBD2. V trimming: 4 bases; J trimming: 12 bases; junction bases outside the gene matches: 12. Looked up from germline, CDR1 is SGHDT and CDR2 is YYEEEE. The CDR3 runs to 15 residues.

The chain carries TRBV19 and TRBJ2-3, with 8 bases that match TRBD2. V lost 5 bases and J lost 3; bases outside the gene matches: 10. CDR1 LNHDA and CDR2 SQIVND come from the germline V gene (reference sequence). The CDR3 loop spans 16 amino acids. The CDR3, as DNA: TGTGCCAGTAGTTTCTCAGCGGGAGCCCTGACAGATACGCAGTATTTT. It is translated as CASSFSAGALTDTQYF.

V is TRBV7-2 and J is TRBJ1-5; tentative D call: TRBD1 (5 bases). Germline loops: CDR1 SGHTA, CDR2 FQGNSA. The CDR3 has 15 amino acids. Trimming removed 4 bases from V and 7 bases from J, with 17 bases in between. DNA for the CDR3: TGTGCCAGCAGCTACGGGACTAATATCGGGCAGCCCCAGCATTTT. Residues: CASSYGTNIGQPQHF. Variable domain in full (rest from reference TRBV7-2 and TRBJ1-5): GAGVSQSPSNKVTEKGKDVELRCDPISGHTALYWYRQSLGQGLEFLIYFQGNSAPDKSGLPSDRFSAERTGGSVSTLTIQRTQQEDSAVYLCASSYGTNIGQPQHFGDGTRLSIL.

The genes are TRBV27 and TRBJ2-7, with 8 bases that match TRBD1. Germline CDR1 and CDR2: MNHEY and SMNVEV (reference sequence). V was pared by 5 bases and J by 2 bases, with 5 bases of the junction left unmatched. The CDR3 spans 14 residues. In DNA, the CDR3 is TGTGCCAGCAGTAGACAGGGACAGGCCTACGAGCAGTACTTC. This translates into CASSRQGQAYEQYF.

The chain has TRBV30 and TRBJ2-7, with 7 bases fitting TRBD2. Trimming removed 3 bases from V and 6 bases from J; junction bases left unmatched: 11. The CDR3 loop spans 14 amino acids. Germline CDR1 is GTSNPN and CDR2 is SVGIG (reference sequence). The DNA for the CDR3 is TGTGCCTGGAGGGCGCAGGGTCCGGGGGGCGAGCAGTACTTC. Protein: CAWRAQGPGGEQYF.

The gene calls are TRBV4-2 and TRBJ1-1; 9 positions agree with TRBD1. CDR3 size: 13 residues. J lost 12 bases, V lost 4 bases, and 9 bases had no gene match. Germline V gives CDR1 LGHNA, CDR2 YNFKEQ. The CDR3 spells CASSPSGTGKTFF. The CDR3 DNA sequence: TGTGCCAGCAGCCCCTCCGGGACAGGGAAGACTTTCTTT.

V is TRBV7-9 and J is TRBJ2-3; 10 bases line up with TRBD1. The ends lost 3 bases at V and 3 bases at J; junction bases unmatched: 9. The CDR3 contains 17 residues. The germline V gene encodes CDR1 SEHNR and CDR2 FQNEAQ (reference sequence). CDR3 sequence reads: CASSFGVDRGWTDTQYF. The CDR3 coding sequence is TGTGCCAGCAGCTTCGGGGTGGACAGGGGGTGGACAGATACGCAGTATTTT.

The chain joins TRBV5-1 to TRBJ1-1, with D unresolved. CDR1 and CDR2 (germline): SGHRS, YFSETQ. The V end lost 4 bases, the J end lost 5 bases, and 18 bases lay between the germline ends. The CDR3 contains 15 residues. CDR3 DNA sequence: TGCGCCAGCAGCCCCCGGGCCTTAACGGGGACTGAAGCTTTCTTT. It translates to CASSPRALTGTEAFF.

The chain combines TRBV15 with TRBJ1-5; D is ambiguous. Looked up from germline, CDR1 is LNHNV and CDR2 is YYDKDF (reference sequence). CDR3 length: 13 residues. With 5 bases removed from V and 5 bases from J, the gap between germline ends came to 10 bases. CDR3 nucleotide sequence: TGTGCCACCAGCGACTTAGGTGATCAGCCCCAGCATTTT. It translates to CATSDLGDQPQHF.

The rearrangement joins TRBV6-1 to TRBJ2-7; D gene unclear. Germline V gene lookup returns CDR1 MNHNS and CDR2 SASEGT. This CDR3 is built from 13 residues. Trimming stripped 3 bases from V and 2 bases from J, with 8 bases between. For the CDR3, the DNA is TGTGCCAGCAGTGAGCACTTTCCCTACGAGCAGTACTTC. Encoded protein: CASSEHFPYEQYF.

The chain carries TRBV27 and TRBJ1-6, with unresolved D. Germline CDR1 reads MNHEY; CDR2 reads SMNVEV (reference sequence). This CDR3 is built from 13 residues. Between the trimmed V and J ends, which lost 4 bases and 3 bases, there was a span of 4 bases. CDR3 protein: CASSSYYNSPLHF. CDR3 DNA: TGTGCCAGCAGTTCCTACTATAATTCACCCCTCCACTTT.

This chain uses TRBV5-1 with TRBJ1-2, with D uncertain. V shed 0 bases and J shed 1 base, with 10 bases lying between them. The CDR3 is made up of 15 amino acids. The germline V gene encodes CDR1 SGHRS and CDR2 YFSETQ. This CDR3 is CASSLAMDFNYGYTF. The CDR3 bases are TGCGCCAGCAGCTTGGCCATGGACTTTAACTATGGCTACACCTTC.

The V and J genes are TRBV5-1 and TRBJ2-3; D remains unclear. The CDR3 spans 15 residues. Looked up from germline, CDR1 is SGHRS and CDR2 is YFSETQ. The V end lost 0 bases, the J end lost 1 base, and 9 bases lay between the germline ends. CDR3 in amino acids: CASSLGSIGTDTQYF. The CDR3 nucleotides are TGCGCCAGCAGCTTGGGTAGCATCGGCACAGATACGCAGTATTTT. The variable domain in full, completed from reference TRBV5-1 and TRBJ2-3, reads KAGVTQTPRYLIKTRGQQVTLSCSPISGHRSVSWYQQTPGQGLQFLFEYFSETQRNKGNFPGRFSGRQFSNSRSEMNVSTLELGDSALYLCASSLGSIGTDTQYFGPGTRLTVL.

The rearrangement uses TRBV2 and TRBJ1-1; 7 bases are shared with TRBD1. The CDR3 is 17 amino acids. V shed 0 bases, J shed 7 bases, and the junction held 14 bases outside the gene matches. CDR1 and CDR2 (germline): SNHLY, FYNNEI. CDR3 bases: TGTGCCAGCAGTGAAGCGGATTCCCTATCCGGACAGGTTGAAGCTTTCTTT. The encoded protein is CASSEADSLSGQVEAFF.

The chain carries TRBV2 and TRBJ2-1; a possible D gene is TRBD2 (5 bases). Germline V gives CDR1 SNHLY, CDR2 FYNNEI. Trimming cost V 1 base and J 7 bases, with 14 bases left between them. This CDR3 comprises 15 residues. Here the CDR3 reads CASSEVRLAGNEQFF. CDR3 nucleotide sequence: TGTGCCAGCAGTGAAGTCCGGCTAGCCGGAAATGAGCAGTTCTTC. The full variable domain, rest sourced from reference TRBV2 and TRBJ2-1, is EPEVTQTPSHQVTQMGQEVILRCVPISNHLYFYWYRQILGQKVEFLVSFYNNEISEKSEIFDDQFSVERPDGSNFTLKIRSTKLEDSAMYFCASSEVRLAGNEQFFGPGTRLTVL.